A selection of T cell receptor beta chains follows, all from one sample in a study of control samples from healthy donors and cancer patients. Libraries were prepared by immunoSEQ multiplex PCR; TCRdb keeps only in-frame clonotypes and omits some of them. The data show roughly 160,000 clones, approximately 94% seen once. The sequenced sample consisted of PBMCs. The receptors derive from a man between 60 and 70 years old with colorectal cancer. Both conserved end residues are part of each CDR3. D genes are given only for firm matches. A clone size is listed for some rows: how often the clone was seen (once, few, many), or a class if it is expanded.

cdr3_nt: TGTGCCAGCAGCGTAGCCGGGGGGGCCCCCAACACAGATACGCAGTATTTT; cdr3_aa: CASSVAGGAPNTDTQYF; d_call: TRBD2; v_call: TRBV9; clone_size: -; j_call: TRBJ2-3
cdr3_nt: TGTGCCAGCAGTTCTAGCGGGGGGAATGAAGATACGCAGTATTTT; cdr3_aa: CASSSSGGNEDTQYF; d_call: TRBD2; v_call: TRBV27; clone_size: -; j_call: TRBJ2-3
cdr3_nt: TGTGCCAGCATCCAGTCAGGGACGGGCGGCTACACCTTC; cdr3_aa: CASIQSGTGGYTF; d_call: -; v_call: TRBV5-6; clone_size: once; j_call: TRBJ1-2
cdr3_nt: TGTGCCAGCAGCTCCGGGACCCAGGTCCACGAGCAGTACTTC; cdr3_aa: CASSSGTQVHEQYF; d_call: -; v_call: TRBV7-2; clone_size: -; j_call: TRBJ2-7
cdr3_nt: TGTGCCAGCAGTAATTACAGCTCCTATAATTCACCCCTCCACTTT; cdr3_aa: CASSNYSSYNSPLHF; d_call: -; v_call: TRBV6-5; clone_size: once; j_call: TRBJ1-6
cdr3_nt: TGCGCCAGCAGTGATGCTAGGAACTATGGCTACACCTTC; cdr3_aa: CASSDARNYGYTF; d_call: -; v_call: TRBV10-2; clone_size: -; j_call: TRBJ1-2
cdr3_nt: TGTGCCAGCAGTCCGACAGACACTAACTACGAGCAGTACTTC; cdr3_aa: CASSPTDTNYEQYF; d_call: -; v_call: TRBV6-2/TRBV6-3; clone_size: few; j_call: TRBJ2-7
cdr3_nt: TGCAGCGTTGAAGAGGTGCCGATTGGTAGCACAGATACGCAGTATTTT; cdr3_aa: CSVEEVPIGSTDTQYF; d_call: -; v_call: TRBV29-1; clone_size: -; j_call: TRBJ2-3
cdr3_nt: TGTGCCAGTAGTATAGGACAGGGGGCAAACGAGCAGTACTTC; cdr3_aa: CASSIGQGANEQYF; d_call: TRBD1; v_call: TRBV19; clone_size: -; j_call: TRBJ2-7
cdr3_nt: TGCGCCAGCAGCCAAGAACGACATTCACCCCTCCACTTT; cdr3_aa: CASSQERHSPLHF; d_call: -; v_call: TRBV4-3; clone_size: -; j_call: TRBJ1-6
cdr3_nt: TGCAGCGTTGCCCGACTAGTGGGTAGCACAGATACGCAGTATTTT; cdr3_aa: CSVARLVGSTDTQYF; d_call: -; v_call: TRBV29-1; clone_size: once; j_call: TRBJ2-3
cdr3_nt: TGTGCCAGCAGCTCTAGTACCGAGCAGTACTTC; cdr3_aa: CASSSSTEQYF; d_call: -; v_call: TRBV5-6; clone_size: -; j_call: TRBJ2-7
cdr3_nt: TGTGCCAGCAGGGACAGGACAGGGTTGGGCACTGAAGCTTTCTTT; cdr3_aa: CASRDRTGLGTEAFF; d_call: TRBD1; v_call: TRBV25-1; clone_size: -; j_call: TRBJ1-1
cdr3_nt: TGTGCCAGCAGTTATGGACAGGGCGAACGAGCTTTCTTT; cdr3_aa: CASSYGQGERAFF; d_call: TRBD1; v_call: TRBV12-3/TRBV12-4; clone_size: -; j_call: TRBJ1-1
cdr3_nt: TGTGCCAGCAGCCAAGAGTCACAGGGGGCAGGGCAGCCCCAGCATTTT; cdr3_aa: CASSQESQGAGQPQHF; d_call: TRBD1; v_call: TRBV3-1/TRBV3-2; clone_size: -; j_call: TRBJ1-5
cdr3_nt: TGTGCCAGCAGCAGGTTGGGGGTCGTACAGGGGTGGGGCGGCTACACCTTC; cdr3_aa: CASSRLGVVQGWGGYTF; d_call: -; v_call: TRBV21-1; clone_size: once; j_call: TRBJ1-2
cdr3_nt: TGTGCCACCAGTAGCACAGATACGCAGTATTTT; cdr3_aa: CATSSTDTQYF; d_call: -; v_call: TRBV24-1; clone_size: -; j_call: TRBJ2-3
cdr3_nt: TGTGCCAGTAGTACTCAGGGGAGTGGGGCCAACGTCCTGACTTTC; cdr3_aa: CASSTQGSGANVLTF; d_call: -; v_call: TRBV19; clone_size: -; j_call: TRBJ2-6
cdr3_nt: TGTGCCAGTAGTATGCGGGGACAGGGGATCGATTCGGGGGAGACCCAGTACTTC; cdr3_aa: CASSMRGQGIDSGETQYF; d_call: TRBD1; v_call: TRBV19; clone_size: -; j_call: TRBJ2-5
cdr3_nt: TGTGCCAGCAGTTTAGGATGGGGACAGGGGCTTGGGATGAACACTGAAGCTTTCTTT; cdr3_aa: CASSLGWGQGLGMNTEAFF; d_call: TRBD1; v_call: TRBV27; clone_size: -; j_call: TRBJ1-1
cdr3_nt: TGTGCCAGCAGCAGGGAGGGTGGCTACACCTTC; cdr3_aa: CASSREGGYTF; d_call: -; v_call: TRBV3-1/TRBV3-2; clone_size: -; j_call: TRBJ1-2
cdr3_nt: TGTGCCAGCAGTGAACTATCCGGGGGGGCAAGGGAGCAGTTCTTC; cdr3_aa: CASSELSGGAREQFF; d_call: TRBD2; v_call: TRBV25-1; clone_size: -; j_call: TRBJ2-1
cdr3_nt: TGTGCCAGTAGGAGACAGGGGGCTTCCTACGAGCAGTACTTC; cdr3_aa: CASRRQGASYEQYF; d_call: TRBD1; v_call: TRBV19; clone_size: once; j_call: TRBJ2-7
cdr3_nt: TGTGCCAGCAGTTACCGGGGGTCAAACTACGAGCAGTACTTC; cdr3_aa: CASSYRGSNYEQYF; d_call: -; v_call: TRBV27; clone_size: -; j_call: TRBJ2-7
cdr3_nt: TGTGCCAGCAGCTTGGCCCCAGGGGCGGTTGGCTACACCTTC; cdr3_aa: CASSLAPGAVGYTF; d_call: -; v_call: TRBV5-6; clone_size: -; j_call: TRBJ1-2
cdr3_nt: TGTGCCACCAGTGGGGGACCGCCAAACATTCAGTACTTC; cdr3_aa: CATSGGPPNIQYF; d_call: -; v_call: TRBV24-1; clone_size: -; j_call: TRBJ2-4
cdr3_nt: TGTGCCAGCAGCGTAGGGGGCGGGACAGGGGTAGAGACCCAGTACTTC; cdr3_aa: CASSVGGGTGVETQYF; d_call: TRBD1; v_call: TRBV9; clone_size: -; j_call: TRBJ2-5
cdr3_nt: TGTGCCAGCAGCTTGGGGCATTTGAACACTGAAGCTTTCTTT; cdr3_aa: CASSLGHLNTEAFF; d_call: -; v_call: TRBV5-8; clone_size: -; j_call: TRBJ1-1
cdr3_nt: TGTGCTAGTGGTTTGTTGGGACAGGGGCCAACCTACGAGCAGTACTTC; cdr3_aa: CASGLLGQGPTYEQYF; d_call: TRBD1; v_call: TRBV12-5; clone_size: -; j_call: TRBJ2-7
cdr3_nt: TGTGCCAGCAGCTTAGATAACAGGGCCCGCGAGACCCAGTACTTC; cdr3_aa: CASSLDNRARETQYF; d_call: -; v_call: TRBV7-9; clone_size: -; j_call: TRBJ2-5
cdr3_nt: TGCAGCGTTGAAGAGGGACAGGGTGGCTACACCTTC; cdr3_aa: CSVEEGQGGYTF; d_call: TRBD1; v_call: TRBV29-1; clone_size: -; j_call: TRBJ1-2
cdr3_nt: TGCGCCAGCAGTCAAGTGGGTAGCGGCTACACCTTC; cdr3_aa: CASSQVGSGYTF; d_call: -; v_call: TRBV23-1; clone_size: -; j_call: TRBJ1-2
cdr3_nt: TGTGCCAGCTCACCGATGCTCCCTGAAGCTTTCTTT; cdr3_aa: CASSPMLPEAFF; d_call: -; v_call: TRBV18; clone_size: -; j_call: TRBJ1-1
cdr3_nt: TGTGCCAGTAGTTGGGACAGGGGGAATTCACCCCTCCACTTT; cdr3_aa: CASSWDRGNSPLHF; d_call: TRBD1; v_call: TRBV19; clone_size: -; j_call: TRBJ1-6
cdr3_nt: TGTGCCTGGAGTGTAGACAGGACAGGGGCTTACAATGAGCAGTTCTTC; cdr3_aa: CAWSVDRTGAYNEQFF; d_call: TRBD1; v_call: TRBV30; clone_size: -; j_call: TRBJ2-1
cdr3_nt: TGTGCCAGCAGTTACTGGCAGAATAACTACAATGAGCAGTTCTTC; cdr3_aa: CASSYWQNNYNEQFF; d_call: -; v_call: TRBV6-5; clone_size: once; j_call: TRBJ2-1
cdr3_nt: TGTGCCAGCATCTGGGGGGACAAACTTAGCAATCAGCCCCAGCATTTT; cdr3_aa: CASIWGDKLSNQPQHF; d_call: -; v_call: TRBV28; clone_size: -; j_call: TRBJ1-5
cdr3_nt: TGCAGCGTCCGGACAGCACTGAACACTGAAGCTTTCTTT; cdr3_aa: CSVRTALNTEAFF; d_call: -; v_call: TRBV29-1; clone_size: -; j_call: TRBJ1-1
cdr3_nt: TGTGCCAGCAGCTTAGAACGGAACTATGGCTACACCTTC; cdr3_aa: CASSLERNYGYTF; d_call: -; v_call: TRBV11-2; clone_size: -; j_call: TRBJ1-2
cdr3_nt: TGTGCCAGCAGCGTAGGAGGGAACACCGGGGAGCTGTTTTTT; cdr3_aa: CASSVGGNTGELFF; d_call: -; v_call: TRBV9; clone_size: -; j_call: TRBJ2-2